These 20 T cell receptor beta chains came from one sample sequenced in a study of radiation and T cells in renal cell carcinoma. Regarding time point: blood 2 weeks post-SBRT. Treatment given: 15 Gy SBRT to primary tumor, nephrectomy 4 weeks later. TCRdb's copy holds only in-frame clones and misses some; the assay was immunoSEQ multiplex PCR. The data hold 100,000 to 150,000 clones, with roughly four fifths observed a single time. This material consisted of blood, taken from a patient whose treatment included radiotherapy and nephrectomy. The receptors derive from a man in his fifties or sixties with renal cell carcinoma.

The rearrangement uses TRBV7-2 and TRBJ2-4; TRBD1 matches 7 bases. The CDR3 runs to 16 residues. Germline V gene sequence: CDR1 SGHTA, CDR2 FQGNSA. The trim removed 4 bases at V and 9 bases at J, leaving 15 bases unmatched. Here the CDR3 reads CASSSLVGTVSGIQYF. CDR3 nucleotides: TGTGCCAGCAGCTCTCTCGTCGGGACAGTGAGCGGCATTCAGTACTTC.

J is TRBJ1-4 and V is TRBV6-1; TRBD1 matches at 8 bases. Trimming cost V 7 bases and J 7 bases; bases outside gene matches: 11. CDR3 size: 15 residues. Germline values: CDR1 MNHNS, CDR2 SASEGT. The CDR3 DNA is TGTGCCAGCATGGTTACAGGGGGACCGGGTGAAAAACTGTTTTTT. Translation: CASMVTGGPGEKLFF.

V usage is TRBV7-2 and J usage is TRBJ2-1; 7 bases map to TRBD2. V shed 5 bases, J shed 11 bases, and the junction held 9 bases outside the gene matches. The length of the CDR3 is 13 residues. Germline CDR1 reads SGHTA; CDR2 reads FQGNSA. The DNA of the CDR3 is TGTGCCAGCAGCACATCCGCCGGGACTAAGCAGTTCTTC. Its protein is CASSTSAGTKQFF.

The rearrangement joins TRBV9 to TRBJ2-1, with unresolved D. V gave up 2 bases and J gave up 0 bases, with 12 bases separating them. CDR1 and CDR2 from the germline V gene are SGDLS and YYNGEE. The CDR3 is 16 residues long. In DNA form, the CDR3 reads TGTGCCAGCAGCGTCTACGCGGCTAGCTCCTACAATGAGCAGTTCTTC. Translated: CASSVYAASSYNEQFF.

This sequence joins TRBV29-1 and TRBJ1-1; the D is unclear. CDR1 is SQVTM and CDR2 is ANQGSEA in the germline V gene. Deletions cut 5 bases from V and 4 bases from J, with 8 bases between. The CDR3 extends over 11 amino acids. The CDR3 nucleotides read TGCAGCGTTTTCGGGGTCACTGAAGCTTTCTTT. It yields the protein CSVFGVTEAFF. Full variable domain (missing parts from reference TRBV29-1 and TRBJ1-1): SAVISQKPSRDICQRGTSLTIQCQVDSQVTMMFWYRQQPGQSLTLIATANQGSEATYESGFVIDKFPISRPNLTFSTLTVSNMSPEDSSIYLCSVFGVTEAFFGQGTRLTVV.

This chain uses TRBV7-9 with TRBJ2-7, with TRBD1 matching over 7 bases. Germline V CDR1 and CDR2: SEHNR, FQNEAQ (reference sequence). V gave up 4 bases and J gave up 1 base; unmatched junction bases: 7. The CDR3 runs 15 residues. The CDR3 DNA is TGTGCCAGCAGCTCAGGACAGGAACCATCCTACGAGCAGTACTTC. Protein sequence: CASSSGQEPSYEQYF.

The CDR3 DNA is TGTGCCAGTAGTATAGTCTCAAGCAATCAGCCCCAGCATTTT. Its protein product is CASSIVSSNQPQHF. The J gene is TRBJ1-5, the V gene TRBV19; D remains unclear. Trimming removed 1 base at V and 1 base at J, with 5 bases between. CDR1 is LNHDA, CDR2 SQIVND, per germline (reference sequence). This CDR3 spans 14 amino acids.

This CDR3 is CASRVLTGWDTF. The CDR3 coding sequence is TGTGCCAGCAGAGTGCTGACAGGGTGGGACACCTTC. The J gene is TRBJ1-2, the V gene TRBV2, with 7 bases that match TRBD1. V lost 6 bases to trimming and J lost 12 bases; unmatched junction nucleotides: 10. In germline, CDR1 is SNHLY, CDR2 FYNNEI. The CDR3 contains 12 residues.

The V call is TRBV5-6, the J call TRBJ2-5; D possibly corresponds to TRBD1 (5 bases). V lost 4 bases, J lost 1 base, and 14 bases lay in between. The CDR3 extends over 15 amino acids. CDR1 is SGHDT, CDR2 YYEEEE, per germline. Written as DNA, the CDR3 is TGTGCCAGCAGCCCAGGGCTAGTAGGCCAAGAGACCCAGTACTTC. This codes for CASSPGLVGQETQYF.

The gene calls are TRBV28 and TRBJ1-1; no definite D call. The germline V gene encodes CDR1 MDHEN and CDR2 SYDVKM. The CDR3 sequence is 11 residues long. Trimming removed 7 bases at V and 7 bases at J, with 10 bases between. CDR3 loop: CASIGLLEAFF. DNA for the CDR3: TGTGCCAGCATAGGTTTGCTTGAAGCTTTCTTT.

The CDR3 region is CASSRDRGRGYTF. As DNA, the CDR3 is TGTGCCAGCAGTCGGGACAGGGGGCGAGGCTACACCTTC. The chain carries TRBV6-5 and TRBJ1-2; 12 nucleotides line up with TRBD1. The CDR3 has 13 amino acids. The V segment lost 5 bases and the J segment 8 bases; nucleotides outside the gene matches: 3. Germline lookup yields CDR1 MNHEY and CDR2 SVGAGI.

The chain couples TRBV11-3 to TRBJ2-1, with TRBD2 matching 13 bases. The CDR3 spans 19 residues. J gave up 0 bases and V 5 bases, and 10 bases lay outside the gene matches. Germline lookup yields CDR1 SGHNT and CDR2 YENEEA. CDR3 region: CASSIAGTSGADSYNEQFF. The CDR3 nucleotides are TGTGCCAGCAGCATAGCCGGGACTAGCGGGGCAGACTCCTACAATGAGCAGTTCTTC.

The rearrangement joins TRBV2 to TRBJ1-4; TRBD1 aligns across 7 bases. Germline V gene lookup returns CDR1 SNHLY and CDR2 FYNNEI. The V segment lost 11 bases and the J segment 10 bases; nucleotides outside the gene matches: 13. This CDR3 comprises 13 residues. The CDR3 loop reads CAAGGEGAGKLFF. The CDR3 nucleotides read TGTGCCGCAGGAGGCGAGGGGGCGGGAAAACTGTTTTTT. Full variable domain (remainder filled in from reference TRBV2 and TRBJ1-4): EPEVTQTPSHQVTQMGQEVILRCVPISNHLYFYWYRQILGQKVEFLVSFYNNEISEKSEIFDDQFSVERPDGSNFTLKIRSTKLEDSAMYFCAAGGEGAGKLFFGSGTQLSVL.

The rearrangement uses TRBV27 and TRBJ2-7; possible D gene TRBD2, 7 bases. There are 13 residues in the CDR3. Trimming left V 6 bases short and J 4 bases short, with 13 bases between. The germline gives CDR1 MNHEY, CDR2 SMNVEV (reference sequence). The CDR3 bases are TGTGCCAGCAGCCAAGGGGGGGCTTACGAGCAGTACTTC. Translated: CASSQGGAYEQYF.

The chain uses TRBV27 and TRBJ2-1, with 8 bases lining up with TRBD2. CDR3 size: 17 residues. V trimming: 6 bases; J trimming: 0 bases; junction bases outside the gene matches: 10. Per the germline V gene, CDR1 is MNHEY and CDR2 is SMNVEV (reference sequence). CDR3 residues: CASRSRLAPSSYNEQFF. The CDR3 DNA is TGTGCCAGCAGGTCACGACTAGCGCCTAGCTCCTACAATGAGCAGTTCTTC.

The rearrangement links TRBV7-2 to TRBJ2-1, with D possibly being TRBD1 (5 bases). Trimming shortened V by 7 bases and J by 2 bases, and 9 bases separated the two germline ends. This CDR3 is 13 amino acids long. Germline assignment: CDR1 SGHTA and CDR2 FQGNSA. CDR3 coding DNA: TGTGCCAGCACCCCAGGGACCTACAATGAGCAGTTCTTC. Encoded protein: CASTPGTYNEQFF.

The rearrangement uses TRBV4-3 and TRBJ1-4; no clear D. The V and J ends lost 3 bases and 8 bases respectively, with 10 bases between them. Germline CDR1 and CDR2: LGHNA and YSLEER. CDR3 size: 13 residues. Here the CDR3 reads CASSQPGSEKLFF. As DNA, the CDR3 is TGCGCCAGCAGCCAGCCCGGATCCGAAAAACTGTTTTTT.

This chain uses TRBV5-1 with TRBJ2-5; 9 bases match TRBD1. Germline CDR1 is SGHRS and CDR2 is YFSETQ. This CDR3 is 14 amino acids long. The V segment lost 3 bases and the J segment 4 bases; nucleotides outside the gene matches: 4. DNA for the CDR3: TGCGCCAGCAGCTCTGGACAGGGGCTAGAGACCCAGTACTTC. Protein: CASSSGQGLETQYF. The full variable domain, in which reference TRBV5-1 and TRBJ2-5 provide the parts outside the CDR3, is KAGVTQTPRYLIKTRGQQVTLSCSPISGHRSVSWYQQTPGQGLQFLFEYFSETQRNKGNFPGRFSGRQFSNSRSEMNVSTLELGDSALYLCASSSGQGLETQYFGPGTRLLVL.

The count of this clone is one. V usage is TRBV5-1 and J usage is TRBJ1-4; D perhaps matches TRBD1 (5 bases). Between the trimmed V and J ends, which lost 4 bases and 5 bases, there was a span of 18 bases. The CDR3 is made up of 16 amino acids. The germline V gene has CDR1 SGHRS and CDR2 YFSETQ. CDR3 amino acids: CASSKGTQELNEKLFF. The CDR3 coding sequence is TGCGCCAGCAGCAAAGGGACTCAGGAGTTAAATGAAAAACTGTTTTTT.

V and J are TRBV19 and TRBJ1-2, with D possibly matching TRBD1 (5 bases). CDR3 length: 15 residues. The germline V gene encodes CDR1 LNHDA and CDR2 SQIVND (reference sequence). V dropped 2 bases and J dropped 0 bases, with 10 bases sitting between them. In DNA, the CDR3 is TGTGCCAGTAGTATAAGGGGACCAGCTAACTATGGCTACACCTTC. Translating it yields CASSIRGPANYGYTF. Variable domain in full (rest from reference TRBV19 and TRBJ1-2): DGGITQSPKYLFRKEGQNVTLSCEQNLNHDAMYWYRQDPGQGLRLIYYSQIVNDFQKGDIAEGYSVSREKKESFPLTVTSAQKNPTAFYLCASSIRGPANYGYTFGSGTRLTVV.